The entry below gives a single T cell receptor (beta chain) sequence along with its context. No antigen is known for it. This sample also contains other DNA sequences that code for the same CDR3. The study ran its PCR with 60 Vbeta and 13 Jbeta primers. Assay: immunoSEQ multiplex PCR; the TCRdb copy retains only in-frame clones and omits some. The sample contains around 130,000 clones, over 70% of which appear only once. This entry is derived from a study of cytomegalovirus exposure and HLA in healthy donors. The wider study: Earlier sequencing of about 200 million T cells yielded around 100 million unique TCR beta sequences. Broader study findings: In a later analysis, TCR beta V- and J-gene trimming showed a link to a missense DCLRE1C variant. Earlier analysis looked at TCR beta V segments, and most were productive about 90% or about 30% of the time. Reportedly, HLA-A and HLA-B alleles of most subjects were accurately predicted from TCR beta.

Germline CDR1 SGHRS, CDR2 YFSETQ. The V gene lost 0 bases and the J gene lost 3 bases, with 6 bases spanning the gap. The CDR3 is made up of 13 amino acids. The source is a woman between 40 and 50 years old in good health and CMV-seronegative. The sequenced material came from PBMCs. This chain links TRBV5-1 with TRBJ1-1, with D unresolved. CDR3: CASSLGQDTEAFF. The DNA for the CDR3 is TGCGCCAGCAGCTTGGGACAAGACACTGAAGCTTTCTTT.